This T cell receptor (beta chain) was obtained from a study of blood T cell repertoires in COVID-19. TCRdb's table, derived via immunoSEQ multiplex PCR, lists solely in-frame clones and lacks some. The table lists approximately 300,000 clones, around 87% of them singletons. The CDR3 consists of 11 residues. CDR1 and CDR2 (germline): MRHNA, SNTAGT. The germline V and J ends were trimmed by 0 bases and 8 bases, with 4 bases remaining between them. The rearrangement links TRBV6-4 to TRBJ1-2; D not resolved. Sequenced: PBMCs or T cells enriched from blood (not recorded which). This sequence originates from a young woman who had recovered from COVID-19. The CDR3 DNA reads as TGTGCCAGCAGTGACTCCGGGGGCTACACCTTC. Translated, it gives CASSDSGGYTF.